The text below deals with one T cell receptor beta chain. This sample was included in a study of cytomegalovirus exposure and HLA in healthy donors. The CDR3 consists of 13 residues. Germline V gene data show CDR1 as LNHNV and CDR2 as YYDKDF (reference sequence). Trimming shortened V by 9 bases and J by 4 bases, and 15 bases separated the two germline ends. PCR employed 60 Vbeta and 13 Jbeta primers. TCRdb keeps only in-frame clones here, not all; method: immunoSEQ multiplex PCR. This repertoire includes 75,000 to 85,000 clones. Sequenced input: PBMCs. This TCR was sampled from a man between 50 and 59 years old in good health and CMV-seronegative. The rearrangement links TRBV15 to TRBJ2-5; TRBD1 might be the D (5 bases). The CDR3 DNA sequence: TGTGCCACGGGGTTGGGGCCTAGAGAGACCCAGTACTTC. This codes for CATGLGPRETQYF.